This T cell receptor beta chain was sequenced in a study of blood T cell repertoires in COVID-19. The wider study: The United States, Italy and Spain were the sources of the acute and convalescent COVID-19 samples. T cells, B-cell-depleted T cells, or PBMCs supplied cDNA or gDNA.

The authors' processing: Estimation of nucleated cell counts relied on the amplification of reference gene primers. This table comes from immunoSEQ multiplex PCR, and its TCRdb copy is limited to in-frame clones, with some not included. V and J calls and clone size are as listed in that table; D and trimming were resolved from the DNA. Of about 170,000 clones in the sample, approximately 87% were seen once. In Seattle, patients joined the study during active infection and were tracked longitudinally. Trimming shortened V by 4 bases and J by 7 bases, and 17 bases separated the two germline ends. The CDR3 spans 15 residues. The germline V gene has CDR1 SGDLS and CDR2 YYNGEE.

V and J are TRBV9 and TRBJ1-4, with no clear D. Specimen: peripheral blood. This sequence was found in an older woman with COVID-19, enrolled during active disease. The CDR3: CASSPAGFRGEKLFF. CDR3 coding DNA: TGTGCCAGCAGCCCCGCGGGATTCCGGGGTGAAAAACTGTTTTTT.